The table lists the clone carrying this T cell receptor (beta chain) with a few counts. Its antigen is not identified. The investigators reverse transcribed all of the isolated RNA, so they sequenced expressed TCRB transcripts. Generated by immunoSEQ multiplex PCR, the TCRdb table keeps only in-frame clones and is missing some. The repertoire includes around 180,000 clones, around 7.8% of them detected once, and about 0.9% sits in the top ten. These data are taken from a study of beta chain features in type 1 diabetes. Study-wide results and caveats: For Type 1 diabetes patients, all four CD4+ subsets carried TCRB CDR3s that were moderately but significantly shorter.

This clonotype originated in a middle-aged woman with type 1 diabetes. Sequences were obtained from central memory CD4+ T cells from blood.

CDR3 sequence: CASGQGMNTEAFF. DNA of the CDR3: TGTGCCAGCGGACAGGGTATGAACACTGAAGCTTTCTTT. The chain recombines TRBV7-2 with TRBJ1-1; 8 bases align to TRBD1. Looked up from germline, CDR1 is SGHTA and CDR2 is FQGNSA. This CDR3 is built from 13 residues. The V and J ends lost 8 bases and 0 bases, in that order; junction bases with no gene match: 2.